Shown below are 14 T cell receptor beta chains from a single sample sequenced in a study of blood T cell repertoires in COVID-19. TCRdb keeps only in-frame clones here, not all; method: immunoSEQ multiplex PCR. The table includes 150,000 to 200,000 clones, 65% to 90% detected once. Sample: peripheral blood. The source of these receptors is a middle-aged man with active or convalescent COVID-19.

This clone was counted a few times. V and J are TRBV3-1 (or the pseudogene TRBV3-2) and TRBJ1-2; D might be TRBD1 (5 bases). V shed 1 base and J shed 5 bases, with 8 bases lying between them. The CDR3 has 13 residues. Per germline, CDR1 LGHDT and CDR2 YNNKEL (reference sequence). This CDR3 is CASSQGGKYGYTF. The CDR3 DNA sequence: TGTGCCAGCAGCCAAGGGGGCAAATATGGCTACACCTTC.

The chain recombines TRBV5-5 with TRBJ1-6; 7 bases match TRBD1. The germline V gene has CDR1 SGHKS and CDR2 YYEKEE (reference sequence). With 4 bases clipped from V and 9 bases from J, the junction kept 10 bases outside the gene matches. The CDR3 totals 15 residues. The CDR3 here is CASSAEAGGISPLHF. The CDR3 region has the DNA TGTGCCAGCAGCGCTGAGGCAGGGGGTATTTCACCCCTCCACTTT.

The rearrangement uses TRBV3-1 (or the pseudogene TRBV3-2) and TRBJ1-2; D not certain. The CDR3 sequence is 13 residues long. V was trimmed by 1 base and J by 7 bases, leaving 10 bases between them. Germline CDR1 LGHDT, CDR2 YNNKEL (reference sequence). The CDR3 DNA is TGTGCCAGCAGCCAAGTAAGAGGGAGTGGCTACACCTTC. It yields the protein CASSQVRGSGYTF.

This sequence joins TRBV6-5 and TRBJ2-7; D is undetermined. The germline V and J ends were trimmed by 4 bases and 1 base, with 8 bases remaining between them. CDR1 MNHEY and CDR2 SVGAGI come from the germline V gene. The CDR3 is made up of 13 amino acids. The DNA of the CDR3 is TGTGCCAGCAGTTTCCTCGGGTCCTACGAGCAGTACTTC. Its protein is CASSFLGSYEQYF.

The chain recombines TRBV19 with TRBJ2-1, with a tentative D call TRBD1 (7 bases). CDR1 and CDR2 (germline): LNHDA, SQIVND (reference sequence). The CDR3 has 17 residues. Trimming cost V 5 bases and J 0 bases, with 17 bases left between them. The CDR3 DNA follows: TGTGCCAGTAGTGTCCGGGGGACAGCGACCTCCTACAATGAGCAGTTCTTC. Residues: CASSVRGTATSYNEQFF.

The V and J genes are TRBV30 and TRBJ2-3, with 9 bases that match TRBD1. J gave up 2 bases and V 0 bases, and 6 bases lay outside the gene matches. CDR1 GTSNPN and CDR2 SVGIG come from the germline V gene (reference sequence). The CDR3 contains 16 residues. Here the CDR3 DNA reads TGTGCCTGGAGTGTAAAGACAGGGGGTCTCACAGATACGCAGTATTTT. Protein: CAWSVKTGGLTDTQYF.

V and J are TRBV18 and TRBJ2-4, with D tentatively TRBD2 (5 bases). Germline loops: CDR1 KGHSH, CDR2 LQKENI. The CDR3 consists of 23 residues. Trimming left V 2 bases short and J 0 bases short, with 32 bases between. CDR3 sequence reads: CASSPSLLHTDQSGTTAKNIQYF. CDR3 DNA: TGTGCCAGCTCACCAAGTCTGCTCCACACCGACCAAAGCGGCACCACAGCCAAAAACATTCAGTACTTC. Filled out from reference TRBV18 and TRBJ2-4, the complete variable domain reads NAGVMQNPRHLVRRRGQEARLRCSPMKGHSHVYWYRQLPEEGLKFMVYLQKENIIDESGMPKERFSAEFPKEGPSILRIQQVVRGDSAAYFCASSPSLLHTDQSGTTAKNIQYFGAGTRLSVL.

This rearrangement joins TRBV30 to TRBJ2-3; TRBD1 might be the D (6 bases). V gave up 3 bases and J gave up 1 base, with 17 bases separating them. The CDR3 has 16 residues. Germline V gives CDR1 GTSNPN, CDR2 SVGIG (reference sequence). In DNA, the CDR3 is TGTGCCTGGAGCGCTAGCTGGGGGCGGGGCACAGATACGCAGTATTTT. This codes for CAWSASWGRGTDTQYF. The entire variable domain, with the rest obtained from reference TRBV30 and TRBJ2-3, is as follows: SQTIHQWPATLVQPVGSPLSLECTVEGTSNPNLYWYRQAAGRGLQLLFYSVGIGQISSEVPQNLSASRPQDRQFILSSKKLLLSDSGFYLCAWSASWGRGTDTQYFGPGTRLTVL.

The CDR3 coding sequence is TGTGCCAGCAGCACACGTATGACAGATAGCTACAATGAGCAGTTCTTC. As protein: CASSTRMTDSYNEQFF. The chain is built from TRBV6-2 or TRBV6-3 and TRBJ2-1; perhaps TRBD1 as D (5 bases). The germline gives CDR1 MNHEY, CDR2 SVGEGT. This CDR3 is 16 amino acids long. The germline V and J ends were trimmed by 6 bases and 3 bases, with 18 bases remaining between them.

The gene calls are TRBV30 and TRBJ2-2; a possible D gene is TRBD2 (5 bases). Germline V CDR1 and CDR2: GTSNPN, SVGIG (reference sequence). V was trimmed by 3 bases and J by 3 bases, leaving 11 bases between them. CDR3 size: 14 residues. DNA of the CDR3: TGTGCCTGGAGGGGAGACACCTACACCGGGGAGCTGTTTTTT. Protein product: CAWRGDTYTGELFF.

The chain combines TRBV3-1 (or the pseudogene TRBV3-2) with TRBJ2-6; 9 bases map to TRBD1. The germline CDR1 and CDR2 sequences are LGHDT and YNNKEL (reference sequence). This CDR3 has 18 amino acids. The J segment lost 0 bases and the V segment lost 4 bases, leaving 7 bases of the junction unmatched. CDR3 bases: TGTGCCAGCAGCCCGGGACAGGGCTTCCTCTCTGGGGCCAACGTCCTGACTTTC. It codes for CASSPGQGFLSGANVLTF.

V gene TRBV9 combines with J gene TRBJ2-1, with D tentatively TRBD1 (6 bases). Trimming stripped 6 bases from V and 4 bases from J, with 17 bases between. The germline gives CDR1 SGDLS, CDR2 YYNGEE. The CDR3 runs 15 residues. The CDR3 is CASTKDRTYYNEQFF. CDR3 nucleotide sequence: TGTGCCAGCACCAAAGACAGGACTTATTACAATGAGCAGTTCTTC.

In its sample, this clone was seen a few times. The chain carries TRBV7-2 and TRBJ2-3; D ambiguous. V lost 7 bases to trimming and J lost 3 bases, with 11 bases between them. The CDR3 sequence is 13 residues long. The V gene's germline CDR1 is SGHTA and CDR2 FQGNSA. The CDR3 loop reads CASMTWWTDTQYF. The CDR3 nucleotides read TGTGCCAGCATGACTTGGTGGACAGATACGCAGTATTTT.

This sequence joins TRBV28 and TRBJ2-7; possibly TRBD1 for D (5 bases). This CDR3 has 13 residues. CDR1 MDHEN and CDR2 SYDVKM come from the germline V gene. Trimming left V 8 bases short and J 0 bases short, with 11 bases between. This chain's CDR3 is CASLDTSSYEQYF. The CDR3 nucleotides read TGTGCCAGCTTGGACACCAGCTCCTACGAGCAGTACTTC.